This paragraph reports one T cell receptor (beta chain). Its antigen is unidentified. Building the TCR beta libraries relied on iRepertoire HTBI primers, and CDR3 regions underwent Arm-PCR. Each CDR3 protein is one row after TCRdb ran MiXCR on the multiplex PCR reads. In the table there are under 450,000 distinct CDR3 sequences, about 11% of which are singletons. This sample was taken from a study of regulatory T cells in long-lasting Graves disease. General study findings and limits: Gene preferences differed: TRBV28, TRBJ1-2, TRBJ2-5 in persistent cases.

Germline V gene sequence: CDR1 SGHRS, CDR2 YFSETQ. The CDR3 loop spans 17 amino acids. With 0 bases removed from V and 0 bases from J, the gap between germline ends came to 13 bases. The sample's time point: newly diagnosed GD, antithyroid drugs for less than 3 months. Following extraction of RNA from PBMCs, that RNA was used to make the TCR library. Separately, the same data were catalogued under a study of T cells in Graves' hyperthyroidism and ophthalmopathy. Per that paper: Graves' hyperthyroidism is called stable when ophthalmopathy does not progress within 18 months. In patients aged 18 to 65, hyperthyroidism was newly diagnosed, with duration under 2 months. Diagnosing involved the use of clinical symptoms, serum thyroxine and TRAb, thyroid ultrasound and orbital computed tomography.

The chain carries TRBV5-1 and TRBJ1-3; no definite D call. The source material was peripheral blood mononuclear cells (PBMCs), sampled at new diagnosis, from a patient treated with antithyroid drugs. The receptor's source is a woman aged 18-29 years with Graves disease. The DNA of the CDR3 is TGCGCCAGCAGCTTGGAGCCGGGAGCCAGCTCTGGAAACACCATATATTTT. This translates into CASSLEPGASSGNTIYF.